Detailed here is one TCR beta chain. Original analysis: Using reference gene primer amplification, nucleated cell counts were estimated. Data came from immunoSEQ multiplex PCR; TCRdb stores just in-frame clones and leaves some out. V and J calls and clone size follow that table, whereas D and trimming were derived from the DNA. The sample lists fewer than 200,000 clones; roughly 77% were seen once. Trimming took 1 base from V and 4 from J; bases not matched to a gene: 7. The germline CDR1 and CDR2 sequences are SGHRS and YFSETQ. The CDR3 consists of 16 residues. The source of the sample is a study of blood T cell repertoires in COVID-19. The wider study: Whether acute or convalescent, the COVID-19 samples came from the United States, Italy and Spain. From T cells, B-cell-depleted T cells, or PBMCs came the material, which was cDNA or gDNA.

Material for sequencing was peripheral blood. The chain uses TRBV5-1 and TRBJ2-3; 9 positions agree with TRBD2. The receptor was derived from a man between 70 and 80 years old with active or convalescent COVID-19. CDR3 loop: CASSLPGTSTPDTQYF. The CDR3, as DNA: TGCGCCAGCAGCTTGCCCGGGACTAGCACTCCAGATACGCAGTATTTT.